The 11 T cell receptor beta chains below all came from one sample that was sequenced in a study of blood T cell repertoires in COVID-19. Assay used: immunoSEQ multiplex PCR; TCRdb lists only in-frame clones, some missing. The sample comprises some 400,000 clones, around 87% of which are singletons, and around 9.3% rests with the top ten. Sequenced input: peripheral blood. The receptors stem from a woman in her 30s with COVID-19, enrolled during active disease.

The chain has TRBV10-3 and TRBJ1-3; TRBD1 aligns across 8 bases. This CDR3 is 15 amino acids long. Trimming at V came to 6 bases and at J to 0 bases, leaving 4 bases not matched to a gene. The V gene's germline CDR1 is ENHRY and CDR2 SYGVKD. CDR3 region: CAIRRTGSSGNTIYF. In DNA form, the CDR3 reads TGTGCCATCAGGCGGACAGGGAGCTCTGGAAACACCATATATTTT.

The chain couples TRBV5-1 to TRBJ1-2, with D perhaps TRBD1 (5 bases). From germline, CDR1 is SGHRS and CDR2 YFSETQ. The V gene lost 0 bases and the J gene lost 8 bases, with 14 bases spanning the gap. CDR3 length equals 14 residues. The CDR3 nucleotides are TGCGCCAGCAGCTTGGGGGGCGGCACTAAAGGCTACACCTTC. Protein sequence: CASSLGGGTKGYTF.

The chain recombines TRBV11-2 with TRBJ2-2; D is unresolved. V dropped 4 bases and J dropped 5 bases, with 14 bases sitting between them. The CDR3 spans 15 residues. Germline V CDR1 and CDR2: SGHAT, FQNNGV. The chain's CDR3 is CASSSTPVRTGELFF. The DNA of the CDR3 is TGTGCCAGCAGCTCGACTCCCGTGAGGACCGGGGAGCTGTTTTTT.

This clone was recorded only once. The rearrangement joins TRBV18 to TRBJ2-7; D is possibly TRBD1 (6 bases). The CDR3 is 13 amino acids. V lost 3 bases to trimming and J lost 2 bases, with 8 bases between them. Germline V CDR1 and CDR2: KGHSH, LQKENI. The CDR3: CASSPGTTYEQYF. CDR3 coding DNA: TGTGCCAGCTCACCCGGGACAACCTACGAGCAGTACTTC.

This rearrangement joins TRBV3-1 (or the pseudogene TRBV3-2) to TRBJ2-1; 7 nucleotides line up with TRBD1. CDR3 length: 16 amino acids. Germline CDR1 LGHDT, CDR2 YNNKEL (reference sequence). The trim removed 3 bases at V and 8 bases at J, leaving 13 bases unmatched. CDR3 sequence: CASSHLYRGAEDEQFF. The CDR3, as DNA: TGTGCCAGCAGCCATTTATACAGGGGCGCCGAGGATGAGCAGTTCTTC.

The genes are TRBV19 and TRBJ1-2; 9 nucleotides agree with TRBD1. Germline CDR1 LNHDA, CDR2 SQIVND (reference sequence). The trim removed 5 bases at V and 4 bases at J, leaving 5 bases unmatched. The CDR3 has 14 residues. CDR3 protein: CASSGGQGFYGYTF. The CDR3 coding sequence is TGTGCCAGTAGTGGGGGACAGGGCTTCTATGGCTACACCTTC. The full variable domain, completed using reference TRBV19 and TRBJ1-2, is DGGITQSPKYLFRKEGQNVTLSCEQNLNHDAMYWYRQDPGQGLRLIYYSQIVNDFQKGDIAEGYSVSREKKESFPLTVTSAQKNPTAFYLCASSGGQGFYGYTFGSGTRLTVV.

The CDR3 protein is CASSFAGKEGNTIYF. The CDR3, as DNA: TGTGCCAGCAGTTTTGCAGGGAAGGAAGGAAACACCATATATTTT. The J gene is TRBJ1-3, the V gene TRBV27, with D perhaps TRBD1 (5 bases). The germline V gene encodes CDR1 MNHEY and CDR2 SMNVEV (reference sequence). Trimming pared 3 bases from V and 4 bases from J, leaving 13 bases between. The CDR3 is 15 amino acids.

The chain combines TRBV7-9 with TRBJ2-7, with 7 bases identical to TRBD1. The trim removed 3 bases at V and 0 bases at J, leaving 5 bases unmatched. CDR3 length: 15 amino acids. The germline gives CDR1 SEHNR, CDR2 FQNEAQ (reference sequence). The CDR3 bases are TGTGCCAGCAGCTTCCACGAGGGGGCCTCCTACGAGCAGTACTTC. Translating it yields CASSFHEGASYEQYF.

This clone was observed a single time. This chain connects TRBV7-9 to TRBJ1-4, with unresolved D. The CDR3 has 13 residues. V was trimmed by 7 bases and J by 8 bases, leaving 14 bases between them. CDR1 is SEHNR and CDR2 is FQNEAQ in the germline V gene (reference sequence). For the CDR3, the DNA is TGTGCCAGCACCCAGGTCGAGATCGAAAAACTGTTTTTT. Amino acids: CASTQVEIEKLFF.

In this sample, this clone turned up once. This chain links TRBV7-8 with TRBJ2-7; 11 bases fit TRBD2. The CDR3 is made up of 17 amino acids. Germline V gene lookup returns CDR1 SGHVS and CDR2 FQNEAQ. The V gene end was trimmed by 6 bases and the J gene end by 3 bases; junction bases not matched to a gene: 13. In DNA, the CDR3 is TGTGCCAGCAGTAGATCAACAGGGGGACTAGCGGTCTACGAGCAGTACTTC. Encoded protein: CASSRSTGGLAVYEQYF.

A single count supports this clone. This specimen includes other DNA sequences encoding the same CDR3. V and J are TRBV27 and TRBJ1-5; D is possibly TRBD1 (6 bases). The V end lost 3 bases, the J end lost 2 bases, and 8 bases lay between the germline ends. Germline V lookup: CDR1 MNHEY, CDR2 SMNVEV (reference sequence). This CDR3 region has 14 residues. CDR3 in DNA: TGTGCCAGCAGTTTGCGACAGGGCAATCAGCCCCAGCATTTT. This translates into CASSLRQGNQPQHF.